Below are 24 T cell receptor beta chains sequenced from a single sample in a study of T cells in Graves' hyperthyroidism and ophthalmopathy. Authors of the study amplified TCR beta CDR3 regions from RNA transcripts. The study used the HTBI primer set for a first-round RT-PCR of the TCR CDR3. From the multiplex PCR reads, TCRdb called clonotypes with MiXCR, one entry per CDR3 protein. The sample has a few hundred thousand distinct CDR3 sequences; 15% to 20% are singletons. Input material: blood. The receptors shown here come from a woman in her forties or fifties with Graves' hyperthyroidism.

Many counts were recorded for this clonotype. The CDR3 DNA sequence: TGTGCCATCAGTGAGTCGGCCGGGATTGAAGCTTTCTTT. Protein: CAISESAGIEAFF. The chain recombines TRBV10-3 with TRBJ1-1; unclear D gene. The CDR3 runs to 13 residues. Germline CDR1 ENHRY, CDR2 SYGVKD. Trimming cost V 0 bases and J 7 bases, with 9 bases left between them.

This clonotype was seen only a few times. The chain links TRBV29-1 to TRBJ2-3; 11 bases map to TRBD2. The CDR3 sequence is 14 residues long. V shed 6 bases, J shed 2 bases, and the junction held 4 bases outside the gene matches. Germline CDR1 SQVTM, CDR2 ANQGSEA. CDR3 nucleotide sequence: TGCAGCGTGGGACTAGCGGCCTACACAGATACGCAGTATTTT. Its translation: CSVGLAAYTDTQYF.

This clonotype was detected ten times or more. The rearrangement joins TRBV28 to TRBJ2-5; 7 bases line up with TRBD2. CDR1 and CDR2 from the germline V gene are MDHEN and SYDVKM. This CDR3 is built from 14 residues. The V and J ends lost 3 bases and 5 bases, in that order; junction bases with no gene match: 6. The CDR3 bases are TGTGCCAGCAGTTTGGGCGGGAGCTATGAGACCCAGTACTTC. Translation gives CASSLGGSYETQYF. Looking up the rest from reference TRBV28 and TRBJ2-5 gives the full variable domain: DVKVTQSSRYLVKRTGEKVFLECVQDMDHENMFWYRQDPGLGLRLIYFSYDVKMKEKGDIPEGYSVSREKKERFSLILESASTNQTSMYLCASSLGGSYETQYFGPGTRLLVL.

This clonotype was detected ten times or more. CDR3 in DNA: TGTGCCAGCAGTTTTCCCTACAATGAGCAGTTCTTC. Amino acids: CASSFPYNEQFF. The chain combines TRBV28 with TRBJ2-1; D ambiguous. V was pared by 3 bases and J by 2 bases, with 2 bases between. CDR3 length equals 12 residues. CDR1 and CDR2 (germline): MDHEN, SYDVKM.

This clonotype showed up many times. The chain is built from TRBV12-5 and TRBJ1-2, with 8 nucleotides matching TRBD1. The V segment lost 6 bases and the J segment 6 bases; nucleotides outside the gene matches: 0. Germline CDR1 and CDR2: LGHNT and FRNRAP. This CDR3 is 11 amino acids long. CDR3 protein: CASGTGDGYTF. DNA for the CDR3: TGTGCTAGTGGGACAGGGGATGGCTACACCTTC. Variable domain in full (rest from reference TRBV12-5 and TRBJ1-2): DARVTQTPRHKVTEMGQEVTMRCQPILGHNTVFWYRQTMMQGLELLAYFRNRAPLDDSGMPKDRFSAEMPDATLATLKIQPSEPRDSAVYFCASGTGDGYTFGSGTRLTVV.

This clonotype was found many times. This chain connects TRBV2 to TRBJ2-1; D gene unclear. CDR3 length: 11 amino acids. CDR1 and CDR2 (germline): SNHLY, FYNNEI. Trimming removed 5 bases at V and 10 bases at J, with 9 bases between. The CDR3 loop is CASSSPEEQFF. In DNA, the CDR3 is TGTGCCAGCAGTTCTCCGGAAGAGCAGTTCTTC. Variable domain in full (rest from reference TRBV2 and TRBJ2-1): EPEVTQTPSHQVTQMGQEVILRCVPISNHLYFYWYRQILGQKVEFLVSFYNNEISEKSEIFDDQFSVERPDGSNFTLKIRSTKLEDSAMYFCASSSPEEQFFGPGTRLTVL.

About this clonotype: In this CDR3 the conserved last residue, phenylalanine or tryptophan, is missing, so a read error is likely. This chain uses TRBV3-1 with TRBJ1-3, with a tentative D call TRBD1 (6 bases). The CDR3 totals 15 residues. Per the germline V gene, CDR1 is LGHDT and CDR2 is YNNKEL (reference sequence). The V gene lost 4 bases and the J gene lost 1 base, with 11 bases spanning the gap. The DNA of the CDR3 is TGTGCCAGCAGCCCCCGGACAGCTTCTGGAAACACCATATATTCT. Translating it yields CASSPRTASGNTIYS.

This clonotype appeared many times. The chain carries TRBV2 and TRBJ2-5; D is uncertain. CDR3 size: 13 residues. V was shortened by 0 bases and J by 1 base, with 3 bases between the two germline ends. Germline V gene sequence: CDR1 SNHLY, CDR2 FYNNEI. The CDR3 sequence: CASSEAPQETQYF. The CDR3 nucleotides are TGTGCCAGCAGTGAAGCACCCCAAGAGACCCAGTACTTC.

The chain uses TRBV29-1 and TRBJ1-4, with D perhaps TRBD1 (5 bases). With 6 bases removed from V and 7 bases from J, the gap between germline ends came to 15 bases. CDR3 length: 13 amino acids. The germline gives CDR1 SQVTM, CDR2 ANQGSEA. CDR3 sequence reads: CSVNRAGFEKLFF. The CDR3 bases are TGCAGCGTCAACCGGGCAGGGTTTGAAAAACTGTTTTTT.

This clonotype was found a few times. The chain combines TRBV6-7 with TRBJ2-2; the D call may be TRBD1 or TRBD2 (6 bases each). TRBV6-7 is noted as an ORF with a role that remains uncertain. The germline V and J ends were trimmed by 9 bases and 0 bases, with 23 bases remaining between them. CDR3 length: 18 amino acids. The CDR3 region has the DNA TGTGCCAGGGGGGGCGAGGGGATGGCCTTATCGAACACCGGGGAGCTGTTTTTT. The encoded protein is CARGGEGMALSNTGELFF.

This clonotype was picked up many times. V and J are TRBV7-6 and TRBJ2-7, with D possibly being TRBD1 (6 bases). This CDR3 has 14 residues. Per germline, CDR1 SGHVS and CDR2 FNYEAQ. The V and J ends lost 2 bases and 3 bases respectively, with 11 bases between them. CDR3 sequence reads: CASSLQGTNYEQYF. The CDR3, as DNA: TGTGCCAGCAGCTTACAGGGGACCAACTACGAGCAGTACTTC. Filled out from reference TRBV7-6 and TRBJ2-7, the complete variable domain reads GAGVSQSPRYKVTKRGQDVALRCDPISGHVSLYWYRQALGQGPEFLTYFNYEAQQDKSGLPNDRFSAERPEGSISTLTIQRTEQRDSAMYRCASSLQGTNYEQYFGPGTRLTVT.

This sequence joins TRBV7-9 and TRBJ1-2, with D tentatively TRBD1 (5 bases). Germline V gives CDR1 SEHNR, CDR2 FQNEAQ (reference sequence). Between the trimmed V and J ends, which lost 2 bases and 6 bases, there was a span of 13 bases. The CDR3 runs to 14 residues. The CDR3 spells CASSLFQGENGYTF. The CDR3 DNA reads TGTGCCAGCAGCTTATTTCAGGGAGAGAATGGCTACACCTTC.

As to this clonotype: Given a much more abundant clone one base away, this may be a read error. The CDR3 sequence is CASSFSGNQPQYF. In DNA form, the CDR3 reads TGTGCCAGCAGTTTCTCTGGGAATCAGCCCCAGTATTTT. The chain carries TRBV12-3 or TRBV12-4 and TRBJ1-5; D ambiguous. The DNA end favors TRBJ2-3, so the J call may be wrong. The CDR3 is made up of 13 amino acids.

This clonotype was found many times. The V and J genes are TRBV2 and TRBJ1-6, with TRBD1 matching 9 bases. CDR1 SNHLY and CDR2 FYNNEI come from the germline V gene. The CDR3 is 12 amino acids. V lost 6 bases and J lost 15; bases outside the gene matches: 6. CDR3 DNA sequence: TGTGCCAGCAGACAGGGGGCAACCCTCCTCCACTTT. Protein: CASRQGATLLHF.

This clonotype was seen many times. The J gene is TRBJ2-3, the V gene TRBV12-3 or TRBV12-4; 7 bases are shared with TRBD2. The CDR3 consists of 15 residues. J was trimmed by 3 bases and V by 7 bases; bases with no gene match: 10. CDR3 DNA: TGTGCCAGCACCTCCCCGGGAGGACTGACAGATACGCAGTATTTT. Translating gives CASTSPGGLTDTQYF.

This clonotype was counted between two and nine times. The chain links TRBV7-9 to TRBJ2-7; a weak D match, TRBD1 (5 bases). Germline CDR1 is SEHNR and CDR2 is FQNEAQ (reference sequence). CDR3 length: 15 amino acids. The germline V and J ends were trimmed by 0 bases and 1 base, with 10 bases remaining between them. The CDR3 region has the DNA TGTGCCAGCAGCTTAGCGCATGGGGCATCCTACGAGCAGTACGTC. This codes for CASSLAHGASYEQYV.

There are many counts of this clonotype. In nucleotides, the CDR3 is TGTGCCAGCAGTTACCGAGCGGGGACAGGAGGGCAGCCCCAGCATTTT. It encodes CASSYRAGTGGQPQHF. The chain joins TRBV6-2 or TRBV6-3 to TRBJ1-5, with 8 bases fitting TRBD1. Germline loops: CDR1 MNHEY, CDR2 SVGEGT. CDR3 length: 16 amino acids. The V gene end was trimmed by 2 bases and the J gene end by 7 bases; junction bases not matched to a gene: 10.

As concerns this clonotype: A read error may explain this, as a much larger clone is one base away. J is TRBJ2-7 and V is TRBV6-1, with 10 positions matching TRBD2. J lost 0 bases, V lost 6 bases, and 5 bases had no gene match. The CDR3 runs 15 residues. The V gene's germline CDR1 is MNHNS and CDR2 SASEGT. The CDR3 DNA reads as TGTGCCAGCAGGACCGGACTAGCGGTCTCCTACGAGCAGTACGTC. Protein product: CASRTGLAVSYEQYV.

This clonotype was found a few times. This chain uses TRBV7-8 with TRBJ2-5; no clear D. The CDR3 length is 15 residues. The germline V and J ends were trimmed by 1 base and 2 bases, with 11 bases remaining between them. CDR1 and CDR2 (germline): SGHVS, FQNEAQ. In DNA form, the CDR3 reads TGTGCCAGCAGCTTAGGGGTACTACCACAAGAGACCCAGTACTTC. Amino acids: CASSLGVLPQETQYF.

This clonotype was counted at least ten times. The rearrangement links TRBV6-1 to TRBJ2-3; D gene unclear. The CDR3 sequence is 13 residues long. The germline CDR1 and CDR2 sequences are MNHNS and SASEGT. V lost 6 bases and J lost 1, with 8 bases in between. The CDR3 nucleotides are TGTGCCAGCAGCTCCAGCGGCACAGATACGCAGTATTTT. The encoded protein is CASSSSGTDTQYF.

This clonotype was recorded at least ten times. The chain uses TRBV20-1 and TRBJ1-1, with a possible D match to TRBD1 (5 bases). Looked up from germline, CDR1 is DFQATT and CDR2 is SNEGSKA (reference sequence). The germline V and J ends were trimmed by 4 bases and 0 bases, with 12 bases remaining between them. The CDR3 covers 14 residues. CDR3 in amino acids: CSAKGQGLNTEAFF. The CDR3 DNA reads as TGCAGTGCTAAAGGTCAGGGATTGAACACTGAAGCTTTCTTT.

The V call is TRBV29-1, the J call TRBJ2-2; 8 nucleotides match TRBD1. The CDR3 extends over 15 amino acids. The trim removed 0 bases at V and 6 bases at J, leaving 6 bases unmatched. The germline CDR1 and CDR2 sequences are SQVTM and ANQGSEA. This CDR3 reads CSVEEVPGGAGELFF. The CDR3 nucleotides read TGCAGCGTTGAAGAGGTACCAGGGGGCGCCGGGGAGCTGTTTTTT.

The CDR3 loop reads CASSQIFSSGSNEQFF. As DNA, the CDR3 is TGTGCCAGCAGCCAAATCTTCTCTAGCGGGAGCAATGAGCAGTTCTTC. The rearrangement joins TRBV14 to TRBJ2-1; 10 bases align to TRBD2. Germline CDR1 reads SGHDN; CDR2 reads FVKESK. CDR3 length equals 16 residues. Unmatched junction bases numbered 7, after V lost 2 bases and J lost 6 bases.

This clonotype has a count of ten or more. This chain links TRBV28 with TRBJ2-1; 9 positions match TRBD2. In germline, CDR1 is MDHEN, CDR2 SYDVKM. The CDR3 runs 14 residues. V trimming: 7 bases; J trimming: 8 bases; junction bases outside the gene matches: 9. Written as DNA, the CDR3 is TGTGCCAGCATCCTAAGCGGGAGGTATTATGAGCAGTTCTTC. Translating it yields CASILSGRYYEQFF.